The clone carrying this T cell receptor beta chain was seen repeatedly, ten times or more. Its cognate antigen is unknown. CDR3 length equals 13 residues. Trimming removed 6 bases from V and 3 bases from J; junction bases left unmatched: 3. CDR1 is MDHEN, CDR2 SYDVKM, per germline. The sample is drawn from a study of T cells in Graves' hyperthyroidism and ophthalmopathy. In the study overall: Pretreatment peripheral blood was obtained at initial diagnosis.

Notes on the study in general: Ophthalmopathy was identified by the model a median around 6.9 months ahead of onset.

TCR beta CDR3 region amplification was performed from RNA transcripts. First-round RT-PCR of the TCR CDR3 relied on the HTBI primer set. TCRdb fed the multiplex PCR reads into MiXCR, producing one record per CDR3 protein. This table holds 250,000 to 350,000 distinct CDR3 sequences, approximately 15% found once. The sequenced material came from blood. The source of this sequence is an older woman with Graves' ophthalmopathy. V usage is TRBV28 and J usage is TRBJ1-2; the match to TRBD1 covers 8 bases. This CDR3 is CASSTGGYYGYTF. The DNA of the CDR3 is TGTGCCAGCAGCACAGGGGGGTACTATGGCTACACCTTC.